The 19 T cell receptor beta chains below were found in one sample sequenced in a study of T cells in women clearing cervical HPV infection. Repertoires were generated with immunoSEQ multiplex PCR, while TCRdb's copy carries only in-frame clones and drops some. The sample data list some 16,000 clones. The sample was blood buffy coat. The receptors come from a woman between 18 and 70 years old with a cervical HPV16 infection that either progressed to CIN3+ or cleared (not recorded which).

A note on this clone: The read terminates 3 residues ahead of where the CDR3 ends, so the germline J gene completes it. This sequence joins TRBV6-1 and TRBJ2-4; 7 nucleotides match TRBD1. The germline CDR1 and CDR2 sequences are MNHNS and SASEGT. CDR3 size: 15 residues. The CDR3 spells CASRETGVQDFGQYF. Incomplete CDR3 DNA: TGTGCCAGCAGAGAAACAGGGGTACAGGATTTTGGT.

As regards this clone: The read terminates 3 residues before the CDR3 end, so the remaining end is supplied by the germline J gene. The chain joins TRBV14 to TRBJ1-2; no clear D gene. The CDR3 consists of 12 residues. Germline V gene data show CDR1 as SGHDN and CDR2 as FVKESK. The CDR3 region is CASSQANYDYTF. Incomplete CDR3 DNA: TGTGCCAGCAGCCAAGCCAACTACGAC.

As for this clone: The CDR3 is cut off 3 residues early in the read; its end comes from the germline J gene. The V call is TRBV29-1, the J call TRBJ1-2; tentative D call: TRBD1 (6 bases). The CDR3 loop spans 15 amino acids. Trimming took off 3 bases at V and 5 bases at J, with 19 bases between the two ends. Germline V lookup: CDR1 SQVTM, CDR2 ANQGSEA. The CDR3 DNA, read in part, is TGCAGCGTTGAGAGGGTCGAAACAGGGAGGTATGGC. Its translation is CSVERVETGRYG. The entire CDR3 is CSVERVETGRYGYTF.

CDR3 amino acids: CASSFQQGAYDYTF. The part of the CDR3 DNA that was read is TGTGCCAGCAGCTTCCAACAGGGGGCGTACGAC. The chain carries TRBV7-2 and TRBJ1-2; 9 bases fit TRBD1. The read ends 3 residues shy of where the CDR3 ends; the end is completed using the germline J gene. The CDR3 spans 14 residues. Germline V gene lookup returns CDR1 SGHTA and CDR2 FQGNSA.

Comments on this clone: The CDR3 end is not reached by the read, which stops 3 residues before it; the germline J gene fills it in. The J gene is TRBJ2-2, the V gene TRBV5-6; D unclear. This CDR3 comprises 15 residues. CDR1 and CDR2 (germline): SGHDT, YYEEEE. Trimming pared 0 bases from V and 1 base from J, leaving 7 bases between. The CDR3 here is CASSLVQLNTGELFF. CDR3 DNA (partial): TGTGCCAGCAGCTTGGTACAGCTGAACACCGGGGAG. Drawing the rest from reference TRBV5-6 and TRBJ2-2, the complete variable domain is DAGVTQSPTHLIKTRGQQVTLRCSPKSGHDTVSWYQQALGQGPQFIFQYYEEEERQRGNFPDRFSGHQFPNYSSELNVNALLLGDSALYLCASSLVQLNTGELFFGEGSRLTVL.

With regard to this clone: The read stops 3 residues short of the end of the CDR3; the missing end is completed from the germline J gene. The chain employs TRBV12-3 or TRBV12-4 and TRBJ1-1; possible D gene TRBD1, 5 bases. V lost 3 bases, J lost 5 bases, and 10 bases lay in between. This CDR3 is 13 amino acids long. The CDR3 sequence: CASSLQGGTEAFF. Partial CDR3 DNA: TGTGCCAGCAGTTTGCAGGGAGGGACTGAA.

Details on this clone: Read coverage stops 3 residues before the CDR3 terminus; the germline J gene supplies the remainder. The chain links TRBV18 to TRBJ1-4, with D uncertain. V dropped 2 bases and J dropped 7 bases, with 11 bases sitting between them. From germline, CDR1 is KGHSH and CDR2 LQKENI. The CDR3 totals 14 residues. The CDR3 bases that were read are TGTGCCAGCTCACCAGGGGTTGCGGGTGAAAAA. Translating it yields CASSPGVAGEK. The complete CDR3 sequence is CASSPGVAGEKLFF.

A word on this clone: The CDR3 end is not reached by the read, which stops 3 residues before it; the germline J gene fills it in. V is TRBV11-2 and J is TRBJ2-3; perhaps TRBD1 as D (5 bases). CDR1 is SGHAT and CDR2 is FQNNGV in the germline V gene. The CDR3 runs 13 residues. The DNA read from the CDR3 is TGTGCCAGCAACAACTGGGGCCAAGAGACG. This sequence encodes CASNNWGQET. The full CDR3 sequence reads CASNNWGQETQYF.

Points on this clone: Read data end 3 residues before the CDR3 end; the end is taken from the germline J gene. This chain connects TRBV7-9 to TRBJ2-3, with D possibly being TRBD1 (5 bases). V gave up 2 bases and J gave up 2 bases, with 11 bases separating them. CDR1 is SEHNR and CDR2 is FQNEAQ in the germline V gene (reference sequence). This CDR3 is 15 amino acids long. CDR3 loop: CASSLSRGITDTQYF. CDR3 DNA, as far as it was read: TGTGCCAGCAGCTTATCTAGGGGTATCACAGATACG.

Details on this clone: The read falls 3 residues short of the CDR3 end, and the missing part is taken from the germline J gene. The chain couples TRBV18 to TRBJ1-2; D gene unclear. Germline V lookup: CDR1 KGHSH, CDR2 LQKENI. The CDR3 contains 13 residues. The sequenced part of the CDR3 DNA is TGTGCCAGCTCAACTAGCGGGAGGTACGAC. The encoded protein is CASSTSGRYD. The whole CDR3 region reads CASSTSGRYDYTF.

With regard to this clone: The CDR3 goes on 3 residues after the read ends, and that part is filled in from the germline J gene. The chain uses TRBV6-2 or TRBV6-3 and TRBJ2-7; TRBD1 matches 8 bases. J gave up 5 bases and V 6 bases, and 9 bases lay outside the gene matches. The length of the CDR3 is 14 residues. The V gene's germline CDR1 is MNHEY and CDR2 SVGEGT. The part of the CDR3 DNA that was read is TGTGCCAGCAGCACGCCGGGACAGGCCAACGAG. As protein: CASSTPGQANE. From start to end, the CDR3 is CASSTPGQANEQYF.

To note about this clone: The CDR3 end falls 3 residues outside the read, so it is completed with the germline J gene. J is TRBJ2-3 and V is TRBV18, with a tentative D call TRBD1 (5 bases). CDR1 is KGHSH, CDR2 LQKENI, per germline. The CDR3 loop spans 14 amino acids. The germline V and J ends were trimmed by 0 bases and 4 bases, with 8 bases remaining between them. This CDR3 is CASSPPGAPDTQYF. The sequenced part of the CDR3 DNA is TGTGCCAGCTCACCACCAGGGGCCCCAGATACG.

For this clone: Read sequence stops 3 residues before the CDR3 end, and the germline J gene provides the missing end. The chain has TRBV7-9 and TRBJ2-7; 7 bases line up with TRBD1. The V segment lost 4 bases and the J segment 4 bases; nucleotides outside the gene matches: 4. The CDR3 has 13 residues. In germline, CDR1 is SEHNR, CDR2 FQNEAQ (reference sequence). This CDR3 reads CASSSGQEYEQYF. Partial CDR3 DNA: TGTGCCAGCAGCTCTGGACAGGAATACGAG.

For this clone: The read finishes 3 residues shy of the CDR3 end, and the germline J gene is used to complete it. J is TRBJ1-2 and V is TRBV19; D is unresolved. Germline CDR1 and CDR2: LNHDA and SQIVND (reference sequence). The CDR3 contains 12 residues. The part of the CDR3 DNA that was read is TGTGCCAGTAGGCTGGCGGGAGAGGTC. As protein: CASRLAGEV. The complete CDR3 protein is CASRLAGEVYTF.

The CDR3 reads CAIRGSRGTGELFF. CDR3 bases read: TGTGCCATCAGGGGGTCGAGGGGCACCGGGGAG. The V call is TRBV10-3, the J call TRBJ2-2; perhaps D is TRBD1 or TRBD2 (5 bases each). The read ends 3 residues shy of where the CDR3 ends; the end is completed using the germline J gene. V lost 6 bases and J lost 4, with 12 bases in between. The CDR3 contains 14 residues. The germline V gene has CDR1 ENHRY and CDR2 SYGVKD.

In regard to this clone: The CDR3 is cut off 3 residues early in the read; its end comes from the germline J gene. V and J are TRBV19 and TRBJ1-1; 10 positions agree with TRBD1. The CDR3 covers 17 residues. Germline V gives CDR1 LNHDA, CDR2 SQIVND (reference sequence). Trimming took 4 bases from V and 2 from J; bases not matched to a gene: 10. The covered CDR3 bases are TGTGCCAGTAGTACGACAGGGGGCTCGTCCTTCAACACTGAA. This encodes CASSTTGGSSFNTE. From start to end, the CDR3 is CASSTTGGSSFNTEAFF.

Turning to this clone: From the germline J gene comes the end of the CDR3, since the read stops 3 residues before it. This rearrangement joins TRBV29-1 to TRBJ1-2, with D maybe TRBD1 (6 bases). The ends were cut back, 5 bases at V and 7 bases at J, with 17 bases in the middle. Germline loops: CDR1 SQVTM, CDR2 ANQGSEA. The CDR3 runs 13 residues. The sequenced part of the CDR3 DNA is TGCAGCGTTAACCCGAGGGGGATCTCTGGC. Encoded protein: CSVNPRGISG. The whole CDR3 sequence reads CSVNPRGISGYTF.

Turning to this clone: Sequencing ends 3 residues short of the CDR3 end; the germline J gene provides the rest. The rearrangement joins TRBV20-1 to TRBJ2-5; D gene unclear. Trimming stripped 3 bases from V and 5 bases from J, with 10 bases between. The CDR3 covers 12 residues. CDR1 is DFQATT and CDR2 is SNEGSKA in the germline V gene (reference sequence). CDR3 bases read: TGCAGTGCTAGGGGCCGGAGTGAGACC. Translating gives CSARGRSET. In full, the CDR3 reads CSARGRSETQYF.

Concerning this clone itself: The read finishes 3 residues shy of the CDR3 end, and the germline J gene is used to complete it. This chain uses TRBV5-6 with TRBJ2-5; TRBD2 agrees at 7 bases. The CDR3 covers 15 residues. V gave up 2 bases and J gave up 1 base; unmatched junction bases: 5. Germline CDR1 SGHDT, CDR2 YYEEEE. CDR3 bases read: TGTGCCAGCAGCTTCTGGGACTACCGCCAAGAGACC. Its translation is CASSFWDYRQET. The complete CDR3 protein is CASSFWDYRQETQYF.